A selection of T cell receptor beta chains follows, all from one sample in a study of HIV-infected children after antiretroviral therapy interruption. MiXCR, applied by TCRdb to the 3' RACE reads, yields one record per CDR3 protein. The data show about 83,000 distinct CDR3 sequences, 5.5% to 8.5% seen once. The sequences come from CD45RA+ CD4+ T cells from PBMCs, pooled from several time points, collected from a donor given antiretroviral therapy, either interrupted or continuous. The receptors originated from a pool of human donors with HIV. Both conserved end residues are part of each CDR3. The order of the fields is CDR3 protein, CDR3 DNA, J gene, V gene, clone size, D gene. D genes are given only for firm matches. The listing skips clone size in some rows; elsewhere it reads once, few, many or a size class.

CDR3 protein: CASSIGQGANGYTF; CDR3 DNA: TGTGCCAGTAGTATCGGGCAGGGGGCGAATGGCTACACCTTC; J gene: TRBJ1-2; V gene: TRBV19; clone size: many; D gene: TRBD1
CDR3 protein: CASSPPQVVASQETQYF; CDR3 DNA: TGTGCCAGCAGTCCCCCCCAGGTTGTGGCCTCCCAAGAGACCCAGTACTTC; J gene: TRBJ2-5; V gene: TRBV12-3/TRBV12-4; clone size: many; D gene: NA
CDR3 protein: CASSISMTGAPQHF; CDR3 DNA: TGTGCCAGTAGCATCTCGATGACGGGTGCGCCCCAGCATTTT; J gene: TRBJ1-5; V gene: TRBV19; clone size: many; D gene: NA
CDR3 protein: CAIKHGTGVYEQYF; CDR3 DNA: TGTGCCATCAAACACGGGACAGGGGTCTACGAGCAGTACTTC; J gene: TRBJ2-7; V gene: TRBV10-3; clone size: many; D gene: TRBD1
CDR3 protein: CASSPTPTSDTQYF; CDR3 DNA: TGTGCCAGCAGCCCAACCCCTACGTCAGATACGCAGTATTTT; J gene: TRBJ2-3; V gene: TRBV3-1; clone size: NA; D gene: NA
CDR3 protein: CSVVTSGGADTQYF; CDR3 DNA: TGCAGCGTCGTCACTAGCGGGGGCGCAGATACGCAGTATTTT; J gene: TRBJ2-3; V gene: TRBV29-1; clone size: many; D gene: TRBD2
CDR3 protein: CASSYFRTSGTQTQYF; CDR3 DNA: TGTGCCAGCAGTTACTTCAGGACTAGCGGGACCCAGACCCAGTACTTC; J gene: TRBJ2-5; V gene: TRBV6-6; clone size: many; D gene: TRBD2
CDR3 protein: CASSYSSLTDDSNQPQHF; CDR3 DNA: TGTGCCAGCAGTTACTCGTCTCTAACAGACGATAGCAATCAGCCCCAGCATTTT; J gene: TRBJ1-5; V gene: TRBV6-6; clone size: many; D gene: NA
CDR3 protein: CASSLPTGVNTEAFF; CDR3 DNA: TGTGCCAGCAGCTTGCCTACAGGGGTAAACACTGAAGCTTTCTTT; J gene: TRBJ1-1; V gene: TRBV5-5; clone size: few; D gene: TRBD1
CDR3 protein: CASSWELAGGLTDTQYF; CDR3 DNA: TGCGCCAGCAGCTGGGAACTAGCGGGAGGGCTAACAGATACGCAGTATTTT; J gene: TRBJ2-3; V gene: TRBV5-1; clone size: NA; D gene: TRBD2
CDR3 protein: CASTGGIGEQFF; CDR3 DNA: TGTGCCAGTACCGGGGGCATTGGTGAGCAGTTCTTC; J gene: TRBJ2-1; V gene: TRBV19; clone size: many; D gene: NA
CDR3 protein: CASSLESGGLRWQFF; CDR3 DNA: TGTGCCAGCAGCTTAGAGAGCGGGGGCCTTAGGTGGCAGTTCTTC; J gene: TRBJ2-1; V gene: TRBV7-8; clone size: NA; D gene: TRBD2
CDR3 protein: CASRPGPRRTDTQYF; CDR3 DNA: TGTGCCAGCAGACCGGGACCGCGGAGGACAGATACGCAGTATTTT; J gene: TRBJ2-3; V gene: TRBV2; clone size: many; D gene: NA
CDR3 protein: CASSESKTAMNTEAFF; CDR3 DNA: TGCGCCAGCAGTGAGTCTAAGACAGCTATGAACACTGAAGCTTTCTTT; J gene: TRBJ1-1; V gene: TRBV10-1; clone size: many; D gene: NA
CDR3 protein: CSASPTSGSMVSDTQYF; CDR3 DNA: TGCAGTGCTAGCCCTACTAGCGGGAGTATGGTTTCAGATACGCAGTATTTT; J gene: TRBJ2-3; V gene: TRBV20-1; clone size: many; D gene: TRBD2
CDR3 protein: CASSQDDRNTEAFF; CDR3 DNA: TGTGCCAGCAGCCAAGACGACAGAAACACTGAAGCTTTCTTT; J gene: TRBJ1-1; V gene: TRBV3-1; clone size: many; D gene: NA
CDR3 protein: CSARGPDGRNIQYF; CDR3 DNA: TGCAGTGCTAGAGGCCCTGATGGCCGTAACATTCAGTACTTC; J gene: TRBJ2-4; V gene: TRBV20-1; clone size: many; D gene: NA
CDR3 protein: CASSEFGTSGMYTGELFF; CDR3 DNA: TGTGCCAGCAGTGAATTTGGGACTAGCGGGATGTACACCGGGGAGCTGTTTTTT; J gene: TRBJ2-2; V gene: TRBV6-1; clone size: many; D gene: TRBD2
CDR3 protein: CASSRPSLGTDTQYF; CDR3 DNA: TGCGCCAGCAGCCGCCCGTCGTTGGGCACAGATACGCAGTATTTT; J gene: TRBJ2-3; V gene: TRBV5-1; clone size: NA; D gene: NA
CDR3 protein: CASSYFKGSADTQYF; CDR3 DNA: TGTGCCAGCAGTTATTTCAAGGGGTCTGCAGATACGCAGTATTTT; J gene: TRBJ2-3; V gene: TRBV6-9; clone size: few; D gene: NA
CDR3 protein: CASSGDGQETQYF; CDR3 DNA: TGCGCCAGCAGCGGGGACGGCCAAGAGACCCAGTACTTC; J gene: TRBJ2-5; V gene: TRBV5-1; clone size: many; D gene: NA
CDR3 protein: CATSEGTGAGNEQFF; CDR3 DNA: TGTGCCACCAGTGAAGGGACAGGGGCCGGCAATGAGCAGTTCTTC; J gene: TRBJ2-1; V gene: TRBV24-1; clone size: many; D gene: TRBD1
CDR3 protein: CASSFYKEGYGYTF; CDR3 DNA: TGTGCCAGCAGTTTCTATAAAGAGGGCTATGGCTACACCTTC; J gene: TRBJ1-2; V gene: TRBV28; clone size: NA; D gene: NA
CDR3 protein: CASSPDIGGYNEQFF; CDR3 DNA: TGCGCCAGCAGCCCTGACATTGGGGGGTACAATGAGCAGTTCTTC; J gene: TRBJ2-1; V gene: TRBV5-1; clone size: many; D gene: NA
CDR3 protein: CSGGAGSGSEAFF; CDR3 DNA: TGCAGCGGGGGGGCGGGGTCCGGGTCTGAAGCTTTCTTT; J gene: TRBJ1-1; V gene: TRBV29-1; clone size: few; D gene: NA
CDR3 protein: CASSEVLVAFF; CDR3 DNA: TGTGCCAGCAGTGAAGTGCTGGTAGCTTTCTTT; J gene: TRBJ1-1; V gene: TRBV6-1; clone size: many; D gene: NA
CDR3 protein: CAIKQVENYGYTF; CDR3 DNA: TGTGCCATCAAGCAGGTTGAGAACTATGGCTACACCTTC; J gene: TRBJ1-2; V gene: TRBV10-3; clone size: many; D gene: NA
CDR3 protein: CASTPSGGMADTQYF; CDR3 DNA: TGTGCCAGCACCCCCAGCGGGGGGATGGCAGATACGCAGTATTTT; J gene: TRBJ2-3; V gene: TRBV18; clone size: many; D gene: TRBD2
CDR3 protein: CASSQTGQGWNEQFF; CDR3 DNA: TGTGCCAGCAGCCAAACCGGACAGGGTTGGAATGAGCAGTTCTTC; J gene: TRBJ2-1; V gene: TRBV2; clone size: few; D gene: TRBD1